Shown below are 27 T cell receptor beta chains from a single sample sequenced in a study of immune cell composition in non-small cell lung cancer. The method was immunoSEQ multiplex PCR; TCRdb's version includes in-frame clones alone and lacks a portion of them. The data show more than 4,000 clones, approximately 83% seen once. The sample comprised lung tumor tissue. These receptors were obtained from a human donor with non-small cell lung cancer.

The chain recombines TRBV5-1 with TRBJ1-3, with D tentatively TRBD1 (5 bases). Trimming took off 3 bases at V and 4 bases at J, with 14 bases between the two ends. The CDR3 has 15 residues. CDR1 is SGHRS and CDR2 is YFSETQ in the germline V gene. The CDR3 sequence is CASSSSGGAGNTIYF. DNA of the CDR3: TGCGCCAGCAGCTCCAGCGGAGGGGCCGGAAACACCATATATTTT.

With respect to this clone: Likely a read error: the CDR3 ends without its conserved phenylalanine or tryptophan. The chain employs TRBV7-2 and TRBJ1-3; a possible D gene is TRBD1 (5 bases). CDR3 length: 16 amino acids. Trimming cost V 2 bases and J 4 bases, with 15 bases left between them. Germline CDR1 is SGHTA and CDR2 is FQGNSA. The CDR3 bases are TGTGCCAGCAGCTTAAGTCCGGGGCCACCCGGAAACACCATATATGTT. It codes for CASSLSPGPPGNTIYV.

The V and J genes are TRBV7-2 and TRBJ2-1; possibly TRBD1 or TRBD2 for D (5 bases each). This CDR3 is built from 16 residues. Trimming took 0 bases from V and 0 from J, leaving 9 bases between them. Germline V gene lookup returns CDR1 SGHTA and CDR2 FQGNSA. The CDR3 sequence: CASSLARDDSYNEQFF. DNA for the CDR3: TGTGCCAGCAGCTTAGCACGGGACGACTCCTACAATGAGCAGTTCTTC.

The chain uses TRBV21-1 and TRBJ2-2; TRBD2 was called by the table and not checked on the DNA. TRBV21-1 constitutes a pseudogene. This CDR3 contains 17 residues. The CDR3 nucleotides read TGTGCCAGCAGCTCCTCCCGGGGGGGGGCGAACACCGGGGAGCTGTTTTTT. Its translation: CASSSSRGGANTGELFF.

The chain links TRBV5-6 to TRBJ1-2, with D possibly being TRBD1 (5 bases). CDR3 length: 13 amino acids. V dropped 4 bases and J dropped 8 bases, with 15 bases sitting between them. Germline CDR1 SGHDT, CDR2 YYEEEE. CDR3 region: CASSPGGVGGYTF. The CDR3 nucleotides are TGTGCCAGCAGCCCGGGGGGGGTTGGAGGCTACACCTTC.

V usage is TRBV21-1 and J usage is TRBJ1-5. TRBV21-1 is a known pseudogene. The CDR3 has 13 amino acids. CDR3 amino acids: CASSNYSNQPQHF. In DNA, the CDR3 is TGTGCCAGCAGCAACTATAGCAATCAGCCCCAGCATTTT.

The chain has TRBV7-2 and TRBJ2-7; TRBD2 might be the D (5 bases). The CDR3 has 14 residues. Germline CDR1 is SGHTA and CDR2 is FQGNSA. Trimming pared 2 bases from V and 0 bases from J, leaving 8 bases between. CDR3 nucleotides: TGTGCCAGCAGCTTAATACGGGACTCCTACGAGCAGTACTTC. It codes for CASSLIRDSYEQYF. The entire variable domain, with the rest obtained from reference TRBV7-2 and TRBJ2-7, is as follows: GAGVSQSPSNKVTEKGKDVELRCDPISGHTALYWYRQSLGQGLEFLIYFQGNSAPDKSGLPSDRFSAERTGGSVSTLTIQRTQQEDSAVYLCASSLIRDSYEQYFGPGTRLTVT.

This chain joins TRBV21-1 and TRBJ2-4. TRBV21-1 is a pseudogene. This CDR3 has 18 amino acids. The CDR3 is CASSKREGGRRAKNIQYF. Written as DNA, the CDR3 is TGTGCCAGCAGCAAAAGAGAAGGGGGGAGAAGGGCCAAAAACATTCAGTACTTC.

The genes are TRBV5-5 and TRBJ2-3; D ambiguous. Germline values: CDR1 SGHKS, CDR2 YYEKEE (reference sequence). The V and J ends lost 1 base and 3 bases respectively, with 12 bases between them. The CDR3 is made up of 15 amino acids. The CDR3 protein is CASSLKGSGTDTQYF. CDR3 DNA sequence: TGTGCCAGCAGCTTGAAAGGGTCTGGTACAGATACGCAGTATTTT.

This rearrangement joins TRBV5-1 to TRBJ1-1; D not resolved. Germline V gene data show CDR1 as SGHRS and CDR2 as YFSETQ. V lost 3 bases and J 1 base, leaving 16 bases between the germline ends. The CDR3 extends over 16 amino acids. Here the CDR3 DNA reads TGCGCCAGCAGCTCGTCCTTCCTTGGAGGGAACACTGAAGCTTTCTTT. Translating it yields CASSSSFLGGNTEAFF.

The CDR3 DNA reads as TGTGCCAGCAGCCAGGGGACAAGTTACAATGAGCAGTTCTTC. It yields the protein CASSQGTSYNEQFF. This rearrangement joins TRBV7-2 to TRBJ2-1, with D perhaps TRBD1 (6 bases). V was pared by 5 bases and J by 4 bases, with 12 bases between. The CDR3 loop spans 14 amino acids. The germline gives CDR1 SGHTA, CDR2 FQGNSA.

The J gene is TRBJ2-4, the V gene TRBV5-6, with D possibly TRBD2 on 6 matching bases. The CDR3 spans 15 residues. Trimming shortened V by 0 bases and J by 5 bases, and 12 bases separated the two germline ends. The V gene's germline CDR1 is SGHDT and CDR2 YYEEEE. CDR3 protein: CASSLGWGVENIQYF. For the CDR3, the DNA is TGTGCCAGCAGCTTGGGGTGGGGGGTGGAAAACATTCAGTACTTC.

This clone was counted a few times. The V call is TRBV10-1, the J call TRBJ2-7, with D tentatively TRBD1 (5 bases). Germline V gene sequence: CDR1 WNHNN, CDR2 SYGVQD (reference sequence). Trimming left V 3 bases short and J 2 bases short, with 8 bases between. The CDR3 is 13 residues long. Here the CDR3 DNA reads TGCGCCAGCAGTGAACAGGCCACCTACGAGCAGTACTTC. Translating it yields CASSEQATYEQYF.

This clone was counted only a few times. The rearrangement joins TRBV7-3 to TRBJ1-2; D is perhaps TRBD1 (6 bases). V lost 5 bases to trimming and J lost 8 bases, with 18 bases between them. CDR3 size: 14 residues. The germline CDR1 and CDR2 sequences are SGHTA and FQGTGA. The CDR3: CASSARTDHGGYTF. For the CDR3, the DNA is TGTGCCAGCAGCGCTCGGACAGACCACGGGGGCTACACCTTC.

The chain employs TRBV28 and TRBJ1-2, with D unclear. The length of the CDR3 is 13 residues. Trimming cost V 5 bases and J 4 bases, with 11 bases left between them. Looked up from germline, CDR1 is MDHEN and CDR2 is SYDVKM. CDR3 region: CASSPTRTYGYTF. DNA for the CDR3: TGTGCCAGCAGTCCCACCCGTACCTATGGCTACACCTTC.

The rearrangement uses TRBV6-5 and TRBJ2-7; D gene uncertain. Trimming stripped 2 bases from V and 0 bases from J, with 11 bases between. The CDR3 runs to 15 residues. The germline CDR1 and CDR2 sequences are MNHEY and SVGAGI. CDR3 region: CASSYDQASSYEQYF. The CDR3 DNA reads TGTGCCAGCAGTTACGATCAGGCGAGCTCCTACGAGCAGTACTTC.

The chain links TRBV6-5 to TRBJ2-1; 7 bases line up with TRBD1. CDR3 length: 13 residues. V lost 4 bases, J lost 7 bases, and 4 bases stayed unmatched. Germline V gene data show CDR1 as MNHEY and CDR2 as SVGAGI. CDR3 DNA: TGTGCCAGCAGTTCCCAGGACAGGAATGAGCAGTTCTTC. As protein: CASSSQDRNEQFF.

Here the CDR3 DNA reads TGTGCCACCAGACGACTCCAAACTAGCACAGATACGCAGTATTTT. It yields the protein CATRRLQTSTDTQYF. The chain employs TRBV2 and TRBJ2-3; D unclear. This CDR3 has 15 residues. Trimming shortened V by 10 bases and J by 0 bases, and 17 bases separated the two germline ends. Germline CDR1 is SNHLY and CDR2 is FYNNEI.

This rearrangement joins TRBV4-1 to TRBJ2-1; 9 bases match TRBD1. CDR3 length: 17 residues. V was clipped by 3 bases and J by 6 bases; unmatched bases: 12. The V gene's germline CDR1 is MGHRA and CDR2 YSYEKL. CDR3 sequence: CASSQWSPGQGLNEQFF. CDR3 bases: TGCGCCAGCAGCCAGTGGAGCCCGGGACAGGGCCTCAATGAGCAGTTCTTC.

The genes are TRBV4-3 and TRBJ2-3, with a weak D call TRBD1 (7 bases). The CDR3 is 16 amino acids. Germline V gene data show CDR1 as LGHNA and CDR2 as YSLEER. V was shortened by 4 bases and J by 3 bases, with 17 bases between the two germline ends. DNA for the CDR3: TGCGCCAGCAGCCCCTGGGGCCAGGGGGGAACAGATACGCAGTATTTT. This encodes CASSPWGQGGTDTQYF.

The CDR3 loop is CASGLPGTAGYTF. CDR3 bases: TGTGCTAGTGGTTTGCCGGGGACAGCTGGCTACACCTTC. V is TRBV12-5 and J is TRBJ1-2; 7 bases align to TRBD1. The CDR3 extends over 13 amino acids. V was clipped by 2 bases and J by 7 bases; unmatched bases: 4. Germline CDR1 is LGHNT and CDR2 is FRNRAP.

The chain combines TRBV7-8 with TRBJ1-4; D might be TRBD1 (5 bases). The germline gives CDR1 SGHVS, CDR2 FQNEAQ. Trimming took 1 base from V and 7 from J, leaving 19 bases between them. The CDR3 is made up of 17 amino acids. The DNA of the CDR3 is TGTGCCAGCAGCTTAGTCGGCGGGGGGGGTAGGGTTGAAAAACTGTTTTTT. Translated, it gives CASSLVGGGGRVEKLFF.

V usage is TRBV7-2 and J usage is TRBJ2-7; D possibly matches TRBD1 or TRBD2 (5 bases each). Trimming took 5 bases from V and 1 from J, leaving 9 bases between them. The CDR3 covers 13 residues. CDR1 and CDR2 (germline): SGHTA, FQGNSA. The CDR3 protein is CASSGTVSYEQYF. CDR3 bases: TGTGCCAGCAGCGGGACGGTTTCCTACGAGCAGTACTTC.

V and J are TRBV9 and TRBJ2-7; 9 nucleotides align to TRBD2. CDR1 is SGDLS, CDR2 YYNGEE, per germline. The CDR3 loop spans 15 amino acids. The V segment lost 0 bases and the J segment 0 bases; nucleotides outside the gene matches: 1. The CDR3 sequence: CASSVGGGVSYEQYF. As DNA, the CDR3 is TGTGCCAGCAGCGTAGGCGGGGGGGTCTCCTACGAGCAGTACTTC.

The chain is built from TRBV10-3 and TRBJ2-1; perhaps D is TRBD1 or TRBD2 (5 bases each). This CDR3 contains 18 residues. Germline loops: CDR1 ENHRY, CDR2 SYGVKD. Deletions cut 2 bases from V and 5 bases from J, with 22 bases between. CDR3: CAISETRRTRGGHNEQFF. The CDR3 nucleotides are TGTGCCATCAGTGAGACCCGCCGGACCCGTGGGGGACACAATGAGCAGTTCTTC.

This chain uses TRBV9 with TRBJ1-2, with D hard to call. Trimming took off 0 bases at V and 7 bases at J, with 13 bases between the two ends. This CDR3 comprises 14 residues. Germline CDR1 SGDLS, CDR2 YYNGEE. DNA for the CDR3: TGTGCCAGCAGCGTAGGGATGCACTCGGGTGGCTACACCTTC. It is translated as CASSVGMHSGGYTF.

V gene TRBV5-4 combines with J gene TRBJ2-3; 8 bases line up with TRBD2. Germline V gene data show CDR1 as SGHNT and CDR2 as YYREEE (reference sequence). CDR3 length equals 16 residues. V was clipped by 2 bases and J by 8 bases; unmatched bases: 13. The CDR3 here is CASSFGQLAGTGTQYF. The DNA for the CDR3 is TGTGCCAGCAGCTTCGGTCAGCTAGCGGGTACCGGTACGCAGTATTTT.